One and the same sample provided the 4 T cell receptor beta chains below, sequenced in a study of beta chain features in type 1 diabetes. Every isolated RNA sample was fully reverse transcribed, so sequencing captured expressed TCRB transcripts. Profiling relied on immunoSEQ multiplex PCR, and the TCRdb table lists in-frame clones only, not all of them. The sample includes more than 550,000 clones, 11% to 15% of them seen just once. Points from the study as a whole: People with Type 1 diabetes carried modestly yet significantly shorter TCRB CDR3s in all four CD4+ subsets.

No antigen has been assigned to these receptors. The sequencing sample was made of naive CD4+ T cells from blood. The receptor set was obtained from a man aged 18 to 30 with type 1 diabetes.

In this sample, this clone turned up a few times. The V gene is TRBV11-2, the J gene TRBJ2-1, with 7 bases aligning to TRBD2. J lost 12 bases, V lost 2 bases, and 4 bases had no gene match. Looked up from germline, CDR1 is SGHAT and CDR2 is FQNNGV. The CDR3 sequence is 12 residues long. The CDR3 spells CASSLPSSGQFF. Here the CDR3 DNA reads TGTGCCAGCAGCTTACCCTCTAGCGGGCAGTTCTTC.

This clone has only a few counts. CDR3 sequence (DNA): TGTGCCAGCAGTTCGGGGATGGACAACTATGGCTACACCTTC. Protein: CASSSGMDNYGYTF. The J gene is TRBJ1-2, the V gene TRBV5-4; D remains unclear. Trimming stripped 5 bases from V and 2 bases from J, with 13 bases between. The CDR3 is made up of 14 amino acids. Germline CDR1 and CDR2: SGHNT and YYREEE (reference sequence).

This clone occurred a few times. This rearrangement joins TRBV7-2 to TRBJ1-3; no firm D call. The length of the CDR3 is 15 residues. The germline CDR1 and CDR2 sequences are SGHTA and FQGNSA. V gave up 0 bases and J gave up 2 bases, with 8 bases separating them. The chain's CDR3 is CASSLAQETGNTIYF. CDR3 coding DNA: TGTGCCAGCAGCTTAGCACAAGAAACTGGAAACACCATATATTTT.

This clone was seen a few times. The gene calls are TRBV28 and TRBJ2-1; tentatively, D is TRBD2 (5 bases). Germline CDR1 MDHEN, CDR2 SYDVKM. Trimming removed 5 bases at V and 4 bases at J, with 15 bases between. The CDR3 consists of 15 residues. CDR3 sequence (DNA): TGTGCCAGCAGTCGAAATCAAGGAGGATACAATGAGCAGTTCTTC. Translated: CASSRNQGGYNEQFF. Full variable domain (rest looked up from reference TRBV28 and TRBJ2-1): DVKVTQSSRYLVKRTGEKVFLECVQDMDHENMFWYRQDPGLGLRLIYFSYDVKMKEKGDIPEGYSVSREKKERFSLILESASTNQTSMYLCASSRNQGGYNEQFFGPGTRLTVL.